Listed below are T cell receptor beta chains from one sample, sequenced in a study of beta chain features in type 1 diabetes. Assay: immunoSEQ multiplex PCR; the TCRdb copy retains only in-frame clones and omits some. The sample includes around 280,000 clones, approximately 15% seen only once; the top ten take less than 0.02%. The sequenced material came from naive CD4+ T cells from blood. The source is a man between 18 and 35 years old with type 1 diabetes. Each CDR3 is given with its conserved first and last residue. Each record gives: D gene, V gene, clone size, J gene, CDR3 protein, CDR3 DNA. D genes are given only for firm matches. Clone size is stated in some rows and not others, as once, few, many or a class when expanded.

-	TRBV11-2	once	TRBJ2-1	CASTNVQGRNNEQFF	TGTGCCAGCACCAATGTCCAGGGTCGCAACAATGAGCAGTTCTTC
TRBD1	TRBV5-1	few	TRBJ2-7	CASSRGRGSPYEQYF	TGCGCCAGCAGTCGAGGCAGGGGGTCTCCCTACGAGCAGTACTTC
TRBD2	TRBV11-2	-	TRBJ2-2	CASSPGLASTGELFF	TGTGCCAGCAGCCCTGGACTAGCGTCGACCGGGGAGCTGTTTTTT
-	TRBV27	few	TRBJ2-5	CASSFRISGGRETQYF	TGTGCCAGCAGTTTCCGCATATCAGGGGGGAGAGAGACCCAGTACTTC
TRBD2	TRBV4-3	-	TRBJ2-2	CASSQDGLAGTTGELFF	TGCGCCAGCAGCCAAGATGGCCTAGCGGGGACCACCGGGGAGCTGTTTTTT
-	TRBV18	-	TRBJ2-1	CASSPNGNEQFF	TGTGCCAGCTCACCGAACGGGAATGAGCAGTTCTTC
-	TRBV18	-	TRBJ2-3	CASSQRDLEEYF	TGTGCCAGCTCACAAAGGGACTTAGAGGAGTATTTT
-	TRBV6-5	-	TRBJ2-7	CASSYSAGLTYEQYF	TGTGCCAGCAGTTACTCGGCAGGTCTAACCTACGAGCAGTACTTC
TRBD1	TRBV5-6	few	TRBJ1-5	CASSQKDRGNQPQHF	TGTGCCAGCAGCCAAAAAGACAGGGGCAATCAGCCCCAGCATTTT
-	TRBV29-1	few	TRBJ2-3	CSAATGPTSTDTQYF	TGCAGCGCAGCGACAGGACCCACAAGCACAGATACGCAGTATTTT
TRBD2	TRBV28	-	TRBJ2-7	CASTPGGNEQYF	TGTGCCAGCACCCCGGGGGGAAACGAGCAGTACTTC
TRBD2	TRBV5-1	few	TRBJ2-5	CASSSGLAGLYQETQYF	TGCGCCAGCAGCTCGGGACTAGCGGGGTTGTACCAAGAGACCCAGTACTTC
-	TRBV7-6	-	TRBJ2-5	CASSPTRRETQYF	TGTGCCAGCAGCCCCACTCGTAGAGAGACCCAGTACTTC
-	TRBV30	-	TRBJ1-5	CAWQGTLSQPQHF	TGTGCCTGGCAAGGGACACTAAGTCAGCCCCAGCATTTT
TRBD1	TRBV6-6	-	TRBJ1-2	CASSSRTGGFYGYTF	TGTGCCAGCAGTTCCAGGACAGGGGGCTTCTATGGCTACACCTTC
TRBD2	TRBV7-2	-	TRBJ2-5	CASSLSDAGGARETQYF	TGTGCCAGCAGCTTAAGCGATGCCGGGGGGGCCCGGGAGACCCAGTACTTC
-	TRBV18	few	TRBJ2-4	CASSPEGRAKNIQYF	TGTGCCAGCTCACCGGAAGGGAGGGCCAAAAACATTCAGTACTTC
TRBD1	TRBV2	few	TRBJ1-2	CASSDAGGSYYGYTF	TGTGCCAGCAGTGATGCAGGGGGATCGTACTATGGCTACACCTTC